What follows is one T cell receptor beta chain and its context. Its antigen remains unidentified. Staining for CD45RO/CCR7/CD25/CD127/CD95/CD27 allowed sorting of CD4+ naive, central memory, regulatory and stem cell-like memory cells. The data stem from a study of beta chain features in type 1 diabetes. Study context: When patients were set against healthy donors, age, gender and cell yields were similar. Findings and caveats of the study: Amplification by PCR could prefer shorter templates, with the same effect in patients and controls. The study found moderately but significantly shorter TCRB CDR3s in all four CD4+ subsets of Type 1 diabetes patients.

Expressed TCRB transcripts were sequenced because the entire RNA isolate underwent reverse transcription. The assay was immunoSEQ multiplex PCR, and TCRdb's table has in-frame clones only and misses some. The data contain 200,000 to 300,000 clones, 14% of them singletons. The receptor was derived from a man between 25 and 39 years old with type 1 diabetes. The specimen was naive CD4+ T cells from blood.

CDR3: CASSDIGENTEAFF. Written as DNA, the CDR3 is TGTGCCAGCAGCGATATAGGGGAGAACACTGAAGCTTTCTTT. The chain links TRBV21-1 to TRBJ1-1; the table calls TRBD1, which could not be checked here. TRBV21-1 counts as a pseudogene. The CDR3 covers 14 residues.